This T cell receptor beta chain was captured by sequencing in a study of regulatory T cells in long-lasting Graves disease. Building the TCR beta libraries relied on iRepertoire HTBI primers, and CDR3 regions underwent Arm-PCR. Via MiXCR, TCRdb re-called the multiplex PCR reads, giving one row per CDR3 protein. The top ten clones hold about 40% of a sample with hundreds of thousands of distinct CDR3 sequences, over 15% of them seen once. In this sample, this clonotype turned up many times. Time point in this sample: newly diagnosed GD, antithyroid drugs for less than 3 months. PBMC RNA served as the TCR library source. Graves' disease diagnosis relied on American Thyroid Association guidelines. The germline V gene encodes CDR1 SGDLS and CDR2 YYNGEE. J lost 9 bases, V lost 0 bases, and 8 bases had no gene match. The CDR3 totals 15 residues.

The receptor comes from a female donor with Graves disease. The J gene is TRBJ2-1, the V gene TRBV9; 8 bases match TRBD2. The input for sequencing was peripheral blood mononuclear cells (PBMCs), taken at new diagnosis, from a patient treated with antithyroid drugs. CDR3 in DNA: TGTGCCAGCAGCGTAGATAGCGGGGTGTTTGGTGAGCAGTTCTTC. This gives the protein CASSVDSGVFGEQFF.